The rows below give T cell receptor beta chains drawn from one sample of a study of shared clonotypes between healthy human individuals. Method: immunoSEQ multiplex PCR; TCRdb's copy keeps in-frame clones and lacks some. The profile shows about 530,000 clones, over 60% of them singletons. The sequenced sample consisted of PBMCs. The receptors derive from a woman in her 40s in good health. Some clones in this sample may be carry-over from other donors' samples. Each CDR3 is given with its conserved first and last residue. Fields, in order: V gene, clone size, J gene, D gene, CDR3 protein, CDR3 DNA. D genes are given only for firm matches. Clone sizes are given selectively: once, few, many, or a class where the clone is expanded.

v_gene: TRBV19
abundance: -
j_gene: TRBJ1-2
d_gene: -
CDR3aa: CASSISGDDGYTF
CDR3nt: TGTGCCAGTAGTATATCAGGGGATGATGGCTACACCTTC

v_gene: TRBV7-9
abundance: -
j_gene: TRBJ1-3
d_gene: TRBD1
CDR3aa: CAIPGDRVFPIYF
CDR3nt: TGTGCCATTCCGGGGGACAGGGTGTTTCCCATATATTTT

v_gene: TRBV21-1
abundance: -
j_gene: TRBJ1-2
d_gene: -
CDR3aa: CASSVPGQGNGYTF
CDR3nt: TGTGCCAGCAGCGTTCCGGGACAGGGAAATGGCTACACCTTC

v_gene: TRBV7-8
abundance: few
j_gene: TRBJ2-7
d_gene: -
CDR3aa: CASSPGDVPSYEQYF
CDR3nt: TGTGCCAGCAGCCCCGGGGACGTCCCCTCCTACGAGCAGTACTTC

v_gene: TRBV30
abundance: -
j_gene: TRBJ2-1
d_gene: TRBD1
CDR3aa: CAGRGGTGTNNEQFF
CDR3nt: TGTGCCGGAAGAGGGGGGACAGGGACTAACAATGAGCAGTTCTTC

v_gene: TRBV19
abundance: -
j_gene: TRBJ1-5
d_gene: -
CDR3aa: CASRRHSNQPQHF
CDR3nt: TGTGCCAGTAGGCGACACAGCAATCAGCCCCAGCATTTT

v_gene: TRBV7-8
abundance: -
j_gene: TRBJ2-1
d_gene: -
CDR3aa: CASSLARASSFYYNEQFF
CDR3nt: TGTGCCAGCAGCTTAGCCCGTGCTAGCTCCTTCTACTACAATGAGCAGTTCTTC

v_gene: TRBV28
abundance: few
j_gene: TRBJ1-1
d_gene: -
CDR3aa: CASSPGVGTEAFF
CDR3nt: TGTGCCAGCAGCCCTGGGGTTGGAACTGAAGCTTTCTTT

v_gene: TRBV5-1
abundance: -
j_gene: TRBJ2-3
d_gene: TRBD1
CDR3aa: CASSSPGQSTDTQYF
CDR3nt: TGCGCCAGCAGCTCACCGGGACAGAGCACAGATACGCAGTATTTT

v_gene: TRBV11-2
abundance: -
j_gene: TRBJ2-5
d_gene: TRBD1
CDR3aa: CASSLELGRGLPGGQETQYF
CDR3nt: TGTGCCAGCAGCTTAGAGTTGGGCAGGGGGCTGCCCGGGGGCCAAGAGACCCAGTACTTC

v_gene: TRBV7-2
abundance: -
j_gene: TRBJ2-3
d_gene: TRBD2
CDR3aa: CASSHGTSANTQYF
CDR3nt: TGTGCCAGCAGCCATGGGACTAGCGCTAATACGCAGTATTTT

v_gene: TRBV2
abundance: -
j_gene: TRBJ1-4
d_gene: -
CDR3aa: CASSEGLPNEKLFF
CDR3nt: TGTGCCAGCAGTGAAGGGCTGCCTAATGAAAAACTGTTTTTT

v_gene: TRBV2
abundance: -
j_gene: TRBJ2-2
d_gene: TRBD2
CDR3aa: CASSRLAGLNTGELFF
CDR3nt: TGTGCCAGCAGTAGACTAGCGGGACTTAACACCGGGGAGCTGTTTTTT

v_gene: TRBV7-9
abundance: -
j_gene: TRBJ2-4
d_gene: -
CDR3aa: CASSLVRDLTKNIQYF
CDR3nt: TGTGCCAGCAGCTTAGTGCGGGACTTAACCAAAAACATTCAGTACTTC

v_gene: TRBV11-3
abundance: -
j_gene: TRBJ2-2
d_gene: -
CDR3aa: CASSPNFRAGELFF
CDR3nt: TGTGCCAGCAGCCCAAATTTTCGGGCCGGGGAGCTGTTTTTT

v_gene: TRBV25-1
abundance: -
j_gene: TRBJ2-5
d_gene: TRBD1
CDR3aa: CASSTGVETQYF
CDR3nt: TGTGCCAGCAGTACAGGGGTAGAGACCCAGTACTTC

v_gene: TRBV4-1
abundance: -
j_gene: TRBJ2-5
d_gene: -
CDR3aa: CASSQIAVQETQYF
CDR3nt: TGCGCCAGCAGCCAGATAGCGGTACAAGAGACCCAGTACTTC

v_gene: TRBV6-5
abundance: -
j_gene: TRBJ2-1
d_gene: -
CDR3aa: CASSVGWDSYNEQFF
CDR3nt: TGTGCCAGCAGCGTGGGGTGGGATTCCTACAATGAGCAGTTCTTC

v_gene: TRBV29-1
abundance: many
j_gene: TRBJ1-2
d_gene: -
CDR3aa: CSVEDRRVGGYTF
CDR3nt: TGCAGCGTTGAAGACCGGAGGGTAGGTGGCTACACCTTC

v_gene: TRBV5-6
abundance: -
j_gene: TRBJ2-3
d_gene: TRBD2
CDR3aa: CASSPLLAGDTSTDTQYF
CDR3nt: TGTGCCAGCAGCCCCTTGTTAGCGGGAGACACTAGCACAGATACGCAGTATTTT

v_gene: TRBV11-2
abundance: medium-sized
j_gene: TRBJ2-2
d_gene: -
CDR3aa: CASSFTPTGSAGELFF
CDR3nt: TGTGCCAGCAGCTTCACACCAACAGGGTCGGCCGGGGAGCTGTTTTTT

v_gene: TRBV28
abundance: -
j_gene: TRBJ2-3
d_gene: -
CDR3aa: CASSPGPTPDTQYF
CDR3nt: TGTGCCAGCAGTCCCGGTCCTACCCCAGATACGCAGTATTTT

v_gene: TRBV27
abundance: -
j_gene: TRBJ2-7
d_gene: -
CDR3aa: CASSLASSSEQYF
CDR3nt: TGTGCCAGCAGTTTAGCTAGCTCCAGCGAGCAGTACTTC

v_gene: TRBV7-2
abundance: -
j_gene: TRBJ1-5
d_gene: -
CDR3aa: CASSSRTASQGNQPQHF
CDR3nt: TGTGCCAGCAGCTCCCGGACAGCGTCGCAAGGCAATCAGCCCCAGCATTTT

v_gene: TRBV23-1
abundance: -
j_gene: TRBJ2-3
d_gene: TRBD1
CDR3aa: CASRGQCTDTQYF
CDR3nt: TGCGCCAGCCGGGGACAGTGCACAGATACGCAGTATTTT

v_gene: TRBV11-2
abundance: few
j_gene: TRBJ2-1
d_gene: TRBD1
CDR3aa: CASSRVRGRTYNEQFF
CDR3nt: TGTGCCAGCAGCCGGGTGAGGGGGCGTACCTACAATGAGCAGTTCTTC

v_gene: TRBV27
abundance: -
j_gene: TRBJ2-1
d_gene: TRBD2
CDR3aa: CASSLRVSELAVLNNEQFF
CDR3nt: TGTGCCAGCAGTTTAAGGGTTTCTGAACTAGCGGTTCTGAACAATGAGCAGTTCTTC

v_gene: TRBV10-3
abundance: -
j_gene: TRBJ2-4
d_gene: -
CDR3aa: CATRAGLAKNIQYF
CDR3nt: TGTGCCACCAGGGCCGGTCTAGCCAAAAACATTCAGTACTTC

v_gene: TRBV28
abundance: -
j_gene: TRBJ2-7
d_gene: -
CDR3aa: CASSPPLYEQYF
CDR3nt: TGTGCCAGCAGCCCACCTCTCTACGAGCAGTACTTC

v_gene: TRBV5-8
abundance: -
j_gene: TRBJ2-3
d_gene: TRBD2
CDR3aa: CASSQGSGSFQRSTDTQYF
CDR3nt: TGTGCCAGCAGCCAGGGTAGCGGGAGTTTCCAACGTAGCACAGATACGCAGTATTTT

v_gene: TRBV5-1
abundance: -
j_gene: TRBJ2-1
d_gene: TRBD2
CDR3aa: CASSGGLAGANYNEQFF
CDR3nt: TGCGCCAGCAGCGGGGGACTAGCGGGAGCGAATTACAATGAGCAGTTCTTC

v_gene: TRBV19
abundance: -
j_gene: TRBJ2-2
d_gene: -
CDR3aa: CASSILDGLAGELFF
CDR3nt: TGTGCCAGTAGTATCCTCGATGGACTTGCCGGGGAGCTGTTTTTT

v_gene: TRBV28
abundance: -
j_gene: TRBJ2-1
d_gene: TRBD1
CDR3aa: CASSYKSWTGGDEQFF
CDR3nt: TGTGCCAGCAGCTACAAGAGTTGGACAGGGGGCGATGAGCAGTTCTTC

v_gene: TRBV4-3
abundance: -
j_gene: TRBJ2-7
d_gene: TRBD1
CDR3aa: CASSQDQGQGAYEQYF
CDR3nt: TGCGCCAGCAGCCAAGATCAAGGACAGGGGGCCTACGAGCAGTACTTC